This TCR beta chain was obtained from a study of shared T cell receptors in the human thymus (dated by TCRdb to the early 2020s). Some background on the complete study: The study examined how self-reactive, shared T-cell receptor alpha chains are generated in the human thymus.

Library preparation was by the immunoSEQ multiplex PCR assay. The table comes from immuneACCESS by way of TCRdb, which keeps in-frame sequences with V and J called. Part of the clones is missing from these tables; in studies checked, under half for an unresolved V gene and the rest for unknown reasons. The sample contains hundreds of thousands of clones, 85% to 90% of them found a single time. Around 0.01% of the sample lies in the top ten. The CDR3 runs 16 amino acids, cysteine and phenylalanine included. Only the CDR3 DNA is retained, 48 bases long and in frame from the first base. The germline V and J ends show losses of 6 bases and 2 bases respectively, and no gene match explains 10 bases of the junction. Taken from the germline V gene, the CDR1 and CDR2 loops are MGHDK and SYGVNS. As to this clone: The antigen it binds to is not known. Qualities for individual bases were not recorded, and no much larger clone is one base off.

The sample was also reused in another study, on human thymus T cells. The other study reports the following: The donors were immunologically healthy infants in Finland who had open corrective cardiac surgery for congenital heart defects. The thymus tissue came from surgical resects taken out during corrective cardiac surgery. V and J gene segment usage appeared biased in both thymic and peripheral blood repertoires. The related research found that thymic TCR repertoires overlapped highly between unrelated individuals. The study described the TCR alpha and beta repertoires in about eight infant thymus samples and four matching peripheral blood samples. Donor ages ranged from about 6 to 244 days, and the cohort comprised over 5 male and a couple of female infants. Thymocytes were freed from the tissue by mechanical means and kept at -70 degrees C as pellets of roughly 9.5-31 million cells. Genomic DNA was extracted from frozen cell pellets with a QIAsymphony instrument. TCRB and TCRAD loci were amplified from a standardized quantity of quality-controlled genomic DNA using the immunoSEQ multiplex PCR assay. The amplicons covered the V(D)J region and were long enough to include the CDR3 and to identify the V and J genes. Amplicon sequencing was performed on an Illumina platform through the commercial immunoSEQ service. Corrections for primer bias and sequencing errors followed previously described methods, while TCRAD and TCRB definitions were based on the IMGT database. immunoSEQ Analyzer 3.0 and VDJTools were used for repertoire analysis, which covered basic statistics, V/J segment usage, diversity estimates, rarefaction and pairwise overlap. Chao1, ChaoE, Efron-Thisted, Shannon and inverse Simpson indices were used to estimate diversity, which was also estimated on datasets down-sampled to the smallest sample. Repertoire overlap used strict matching of CDR3 nucleotide sequence, V gene and J gene, with Jaccard-based multidimensional scaling clustering. On average, about 730,000 unique TCRB clonotypes were obtained from thymus samples, compared with 70,000 to 90,000 from blood samples.

This TCR was sampled from a boy younger than two with a congenital heart defect. Donor details come from another sample of the same person, matched by shared clones. Sample: thymocytes. The chain is encoded by TRBV25-1 joined to TRBJ2-3, with 8 bases matching TRBD2. Read as DNA, the sequence is TGTGCCAGCAGGGCCGGGGGGGCTAGACTCACAGATACGCAGTATTTT. Its translation reads: CASRAGGARLTDTQYF.